These T cell receptor beta chains were read from a single sample in a study of blood T cell repertoires in COVID-19. Using immunoSEQ multiplex PCR, the repertoire was profiled, and TCRdb retains in-frame clones only, with some absent. The repertoire has about 70,000 clones, 80% to 90% of them found once; the top ten carry roughly 10%. Sequencing used peripheral blood. The receptors derive from a woman aged 18-29 years with acute or convalescent COVID-19. The CDR3 runs from the conserved cysteine through the conserved F or W. A D gene is named only where the DNA matches it firmly. Only some rows state a clone size, as once, few, many or a class for expanded clones.

v_call	d_call	clone_size	j_call	cdr3_nt	cdr3_aa
TRBV6-2/TRBV6-3	.	.	TRBJ1-2	TGTGCCAGCAGTTACGGGGAGGACCCTAACTATGGCTACACCTTC	CASSYGEDPNYGYTF
TRBV19	TRBD2	.	TRBJ2-4	TGTGCCAGTAGTTACGGACTAGCGGGAGGGGGTCCCGGAAACATTCAGTACTTC	CASSYGLAGGGPGNIQYF
TRBV10-2	.	few	TRBJ1-1	TGCGCCAGCAGTGAGCTCCGGAGCACTGAAGCTTTCTTT	CASSELRSTEAFF
TRBV7-9	.	.	TRBJ1-1	TGTGCCAGCAGCTTTGGTCGGACTGAAGCTTTCTTT	CASSFGRTEAFF
TRBV4-1	TRBD2	once	TRBJ2-1	TGCGCCAGCAGCCAAGTTGGGGTAGCGGGAACCTACAATGAGCAGTTCTTC	CASSQVGVAGTYNEQFF
TRBV28	TRBD1	once	TRBJ2-7	TGTGCCAGCAGTTTAAATCCCCCCGACAGGGGGGGGTACGAGCAGTACTTC	CASSLNPPDRGGYEQYF
TRBV6-2/TRBV6-3	TRBD2	.	TRBJ2-5	TGTGCCAGCAGTTTACTAGCGGGAGGGGAGACCCAGTACTTC	CASSLLAGGETQYF
TRBV6-1	TRBD2	.	TRBJ2-1	TGTGCCAGCAGTGGCGGACTAGCGGGACCTTACAATGAGCAGTTCTTC	CASSGGLAGPYNEQFF
TRBV6-2/TRBV6-3	.	.	TRBJ1-2	TGTGCCAGCAGTCTACTCGGCTATGGCTACACCTTC	CASSLLGYGYTF
TRBV5-1	TRBD1	.	TRBJ1-1	TGCGCCAGCAGCCTAACAGGGGGAGGCACTGAAGCTTTCTTT	CASSLTGGGTEAFF
TRBV7-2	.	.	TRBJ1-5	TGTGCCAGCAGCTTAGGTCGGGAGGGTCAGCCCCAGCATTTT	CASSLGREGQPQHF
TRBV19	TRBD2	.	TRBJ2-1	TGTGCCAGTAGTACTAGCGGGTTAATTGAGCAGTTCTTC	CASSTSGLIEQFF
TRBV6-1	.	.	TRBJ1-6	TGTGCCAGCAGTGAGGGGACTGCTGATTCACCCCTCCACTTT	CASSEGTADSPLHF
TRBV21-1	.	.	TRBJ1-5	TGTGCCAGCAGCAAAGAGGGTACAGGGGTACAGCCCCAGCATTTT	CASSKEGTGVQPQHF
TRBV2	.	.	TRBJ2-1	TGTGCCAGCAGTGAAATAGGACTGGTCAATGAGCAGTTCTTC	CASSEIGLVNEQFF
TRBV10-3	.	.	TRBJ1-1	TGTGCCATCAGTGACAGGGGCAACACTGAAGCTTTCTTT	CAISDRGNTEAFF
TRBV6-1	TRBD2	few	TRBJ2-5	TGTGCCAGCAGAGAAGGTGCGGGGGGGCAAGAGACCCAGTACTTC	CASREGAGGQETQYF